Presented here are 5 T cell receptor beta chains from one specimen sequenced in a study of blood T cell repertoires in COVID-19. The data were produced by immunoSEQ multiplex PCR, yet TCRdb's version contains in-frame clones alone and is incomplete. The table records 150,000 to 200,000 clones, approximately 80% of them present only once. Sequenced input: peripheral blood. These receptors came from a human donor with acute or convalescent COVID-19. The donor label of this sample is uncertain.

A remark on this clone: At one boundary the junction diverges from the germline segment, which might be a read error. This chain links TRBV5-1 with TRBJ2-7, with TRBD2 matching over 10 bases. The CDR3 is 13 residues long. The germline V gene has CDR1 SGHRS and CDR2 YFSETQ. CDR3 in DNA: TGCGCCACCAGCAGGCTAGCGGGAGCCGAGCAGTACTTC. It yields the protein CATSRLAGAEQYF.

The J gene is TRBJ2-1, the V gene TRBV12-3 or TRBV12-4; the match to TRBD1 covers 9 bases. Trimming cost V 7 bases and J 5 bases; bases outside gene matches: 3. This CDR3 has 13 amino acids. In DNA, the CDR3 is TGTGCCAGCAATGGACAGGGGAACAATGAGCAGTTCTTC. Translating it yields CASNGQGNNEQFF.

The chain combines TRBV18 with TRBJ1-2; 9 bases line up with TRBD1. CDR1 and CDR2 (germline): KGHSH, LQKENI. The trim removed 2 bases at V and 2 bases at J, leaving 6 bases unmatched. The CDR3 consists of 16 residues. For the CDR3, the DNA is TGTGCCAGCTCACCAGGACAGGGGCTCTCCAACTATGGCTACACCTTC. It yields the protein CASSPGQGLSNYGYTF. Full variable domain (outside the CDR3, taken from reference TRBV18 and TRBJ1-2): NAGVMQNPRHLVRRRGQEARLRCSPMKGHSHVYWYRQLPEEGLKFMVYLQKENIIDESGMPKERFSAEFPKEGPSILRIQQVVRGDSAAYFCASSPGQGLSNYGYTFGSGTRLTVV.

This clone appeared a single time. Here the CDR3 DNA reads TGTGCCAGCAGCTTATCTAGCGGGAGTCAGAATGAGCAGTTCTTC. Translated, it gives CASSLSSGSQNEQFF. The genes are TRBV7-7 and TRBJ2-1; TRBD2 matches 10 bases. The germline V gene has CDR1 SSHAT and CDR2 FNYEAQ (reference sequence). The CDR3 is 15 residues long. V shed 2 bases and J 7 bases; nucleotides not matched to a gene: 5.

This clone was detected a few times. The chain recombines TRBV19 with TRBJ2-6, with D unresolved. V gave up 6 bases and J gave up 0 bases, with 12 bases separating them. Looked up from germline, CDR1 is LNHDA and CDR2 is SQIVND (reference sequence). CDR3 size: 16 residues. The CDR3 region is CASSFSGGSGANVLTF. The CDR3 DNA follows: TGTGCCAGTAGCTTCTCGGGTGGCTCTGGGGCCAACGTCCTGACTTTC.